The 2 T cell receptor beta chains in this list originate from one sample, sequenced in a study of early T cells in non-severe SARS-CoV-2 infection (dated by TCRdb to the early 2020s). Libraries were constructed by 5' RACE. The sample was run on a NextSeq 500. The raw public reads went through TCRdb reprocessing: fastp at Q25, MiXCR clone calling, in-frame beta chains kept. Rows are combined by CDR3 protein, so each entry shows the most common genes and DNA. The sample has some 36,000 distinct CDR3 sequences on record, about 6% of them singletons. Of the sample, 4.5% to 6% is held by the ten largest clones. Sequenced: whole blood. These receptors were obtained from an adult who was a healthcare worker with PCR-confirmed SARS-CoV-2 infection or an uninfected control (not recorded which).

This clonotype occurred many times. This rearrangement joins TRBV28 to TRBJ2-5, with D hard to call. The ends were cut back, 4 bases at V and 3 bases at J, with 9 bases in the middle. Per the germline V gene, CDR1 is MDHEN and CDR2 is SYDVKM. The CDR3 has 13 amino acids. CDR3 loop: CASSSPAEETQYF. CDR3 in DNA: TGTGCCAGCAGTTCCCCCGCAGAAGAGACCCAGTACTTC.

This clonotype was observed many times. The chain joins TRBV10-3 to TRBJ2-3; a possible D gene is TRBD2 (5 bases). Germline V gives CDR1 ENHRY, CDR2 SYGVKD. Between the trimmed V and J ends, which lost 3 bases and 1 base, there was a span of 8 bases. This CDR3 region has 14 residues. In DNA, the CDR3 is TGTGCCATCAGTGATGGGAGCGGCACAGATACGCAGTATTTT. Translating it yields CAISDGSGTDTQYF.